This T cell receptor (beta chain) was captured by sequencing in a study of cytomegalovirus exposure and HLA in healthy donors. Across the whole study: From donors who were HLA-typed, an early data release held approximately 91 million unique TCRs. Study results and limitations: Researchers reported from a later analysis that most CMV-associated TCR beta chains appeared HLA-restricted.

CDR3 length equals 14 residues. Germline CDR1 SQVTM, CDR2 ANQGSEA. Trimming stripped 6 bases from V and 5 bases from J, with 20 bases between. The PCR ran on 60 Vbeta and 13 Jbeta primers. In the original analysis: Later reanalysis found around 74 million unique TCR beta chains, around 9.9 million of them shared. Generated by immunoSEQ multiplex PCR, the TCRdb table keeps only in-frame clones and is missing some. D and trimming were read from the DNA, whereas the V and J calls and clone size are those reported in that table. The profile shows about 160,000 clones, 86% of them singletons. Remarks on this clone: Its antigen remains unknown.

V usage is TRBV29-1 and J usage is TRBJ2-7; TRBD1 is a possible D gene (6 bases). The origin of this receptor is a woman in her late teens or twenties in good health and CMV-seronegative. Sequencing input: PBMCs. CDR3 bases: TGCAGCGTCCGAACAGGGTCAACTATAGACGAGCAGTACTTC. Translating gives CSVRTGSTIDEQYF.